This T cell receptor beta chain comes out of a study of PD-L1 blockade in urothelial cancer. Study at large: Atezolizumab, begun by patients at some point between 2012 and 2014, was given at 1,200 mg intravenously every 3 weeks. Timepoints chosen for blood analysis were 3 weeks (second dose) and 6 weeks after treatment start.

This CDR3 has 15 amino acids. The ends lost 4 bases at V and 8 bases at J; junction bases unmatched: 2. CDR1 SGHDN and CDR2 FVKESK come from the germline V gene. Sequenced by immunoSEQ multiplex PCR; TCRdb stores in-frame clones only, minus some. Among roughly 40,000 clones, 81% were seen once, and the ten largest hold roughly 2.8%. The chain is built from TRBV14 and TRBJ2-1, with 16 nucleotides matching TRBD2. This TCR was recovered from a man in his 70s with urothelial cancer. The input for sequencing was PBMCs, taken around atezolizumab (anti-PD-L1) treatment. This CDR3 reads CASSPGTSGRDEQFF. CDR3 sequence (DNA): TGTGCCAGCAGCCCCGGGACTAGCGGGAGGGATGAGCAGTTCTTC.